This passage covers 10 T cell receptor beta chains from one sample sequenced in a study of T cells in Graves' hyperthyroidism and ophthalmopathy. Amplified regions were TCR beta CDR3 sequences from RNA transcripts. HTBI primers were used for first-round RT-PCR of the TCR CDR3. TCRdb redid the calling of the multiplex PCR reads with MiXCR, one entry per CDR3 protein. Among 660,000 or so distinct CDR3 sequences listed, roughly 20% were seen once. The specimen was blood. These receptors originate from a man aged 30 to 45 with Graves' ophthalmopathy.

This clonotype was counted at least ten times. CDR3 DNA: TGTGCCTGGAAAGGGCCGGTGGGCAATCAGCCCCAGCATTTT. Translated, it gives CAWKGPVGNQPQHF. V is TRBV30 and J is TRBJ1-5, with D hard to call. Trimming took 4 bases from V and 2 from J, leaving 12 bases between them. This CDR3 region has 14 residues. Germline CDR1 is GTSNPN and CDR2 is SVGIG (reference sequence).

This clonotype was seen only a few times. CDR3 amino acids: CASSLMENTIYF. Written as DNA, the CDR3 is TGTGCCAGCAGCTTAATGGAAAACACCATATATTTT. This chain links TRBV11-2 with TRBJ1-3; D not certain. The length of the CDR3 is 12 residues. CDR1 SGHAT and CDR2 FQNNGV come from the germline V gene. Trimming took 2 bases from V and 6 from J, leaving 5 bases between them.

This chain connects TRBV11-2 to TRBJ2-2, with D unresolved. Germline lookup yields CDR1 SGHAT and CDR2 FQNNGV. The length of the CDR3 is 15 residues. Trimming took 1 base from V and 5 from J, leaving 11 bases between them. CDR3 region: CASSLVSQDTGELFF. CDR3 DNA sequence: TGTGCCAGCAGCTTAGTCTCCCAGGATACCGGGGAGCTGTTTTTT.

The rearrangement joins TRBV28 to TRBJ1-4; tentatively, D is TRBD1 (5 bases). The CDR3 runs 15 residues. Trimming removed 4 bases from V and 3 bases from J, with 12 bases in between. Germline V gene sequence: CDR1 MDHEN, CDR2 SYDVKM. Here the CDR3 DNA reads TGTGCCAGCAGTTCCCTGGGGCCGCCTAATGAAAAACTGTTTTTT. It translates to CASSSLGPPNEKLFF.

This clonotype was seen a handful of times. CDR3 in DNA: TGTGCCAGTAGTGTGGGGACAGTCGGGAGGGTAGATGAGCAGTTCTTC. Translation gives CASSVGTVGRVDEQFF. V is TRBV19 and J is TRBJ2-1; weak D call: TRBD2 (8 bases). V was trimmed by 5 bases and J by 8 bases, leaving 22 bases between them. Germline V CDR1 and CDR2: LNHDA, SQIVND (reference sequence). The length of the CDR3 is 16 residues.

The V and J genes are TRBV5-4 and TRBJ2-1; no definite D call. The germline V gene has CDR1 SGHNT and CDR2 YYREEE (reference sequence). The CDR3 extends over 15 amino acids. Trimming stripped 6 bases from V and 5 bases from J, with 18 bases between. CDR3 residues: CASNTQAKVNNEQFF. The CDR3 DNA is TGTGCCAGCAACACACAAGCTAAAGTTAACAATGAGCAGTTCTTC.

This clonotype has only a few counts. The DNA of the CDR3 is TGTGCCAGCAGCACCCTACGGACCCGAAGCCAGTTCTTC. Translated: CASSTLRTRSQFF. The chain combines TRBV6-2 or TRBV6-3 with TRBJ2-1; D unresolved. The ends were cut back, 6 bases at V and 13 bases at J, with 19 bases in the middle. This CDR3 is 13 amino acids long. CDR1 is MNHEY and CDR2 is SVGEGT in the germline V gene.

CDR3 bases: TGTGCCAGCTACGCCGAGGGGACGCCGACCGGGGAGCTGTTTTTT. This gives the protein CASYAEGTPTGELFF. This sequence joins TRBV28 and TRBJ2-2; D may be TRBD1 or TRBD2 (5 bases each). V was cut by 8 bases and J by 5 bases, with 18 bases left in between. The CDR3 sequence is 15 residues long. Germline V gene data show CDR1 as MDHEN and CDR2 as SYDVKM.

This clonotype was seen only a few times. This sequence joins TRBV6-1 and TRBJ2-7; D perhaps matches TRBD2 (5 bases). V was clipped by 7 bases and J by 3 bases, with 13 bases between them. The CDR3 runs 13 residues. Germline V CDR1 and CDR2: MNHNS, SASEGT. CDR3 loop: CASNRGIFYEQYF. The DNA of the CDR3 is TGTGCCAGCAACCGAGGGATCTTCTACGAGCAGTACTTC.

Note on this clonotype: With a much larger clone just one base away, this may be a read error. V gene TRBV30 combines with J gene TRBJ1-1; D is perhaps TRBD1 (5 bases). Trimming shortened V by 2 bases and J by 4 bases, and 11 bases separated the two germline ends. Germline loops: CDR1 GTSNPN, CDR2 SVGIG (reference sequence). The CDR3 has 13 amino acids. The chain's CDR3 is CAWSRDRSTEAFF. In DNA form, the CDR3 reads TGTGCCTGGAGTAGGGACCGTAGCACTGAAGCTTTCTTT.